A single TCR beta chain is shown here with its context. These data originate in a study of shared clonotypes between healthy human individuals. Profiling relied on immunoSEQ multiplex PCR, and the TCRdb table lists in-frame clones only, not all of them. Counted here are about 1.5 million clones, 95% to 99% occurring once; the ten biggest clones make up 0.4% to 0.55%. CDR1 SGHRS and CDR2 YFSETQ come from the germline V gene. The CDR3 runs 14 residues. Trimming removed 5 bases at V and 2 bases at J, with 12 bases between. This rearrangement joins TRBV5-1 to TRBJ2-3, with D possibly being TRBD2 (6 bases). This receptor was identified in a man under 40 in good health. The sequenced sample was naive CD4+ T cells sorted from blood. Subset defined: CD45RA+ positively selected. CDR3 amino acids: CASSAGNPTDTQYF. CDR3 DNA sequence: TGCGCCAGCAGTGCGGGGAACCCCACAGATACGCAGTATTTT.